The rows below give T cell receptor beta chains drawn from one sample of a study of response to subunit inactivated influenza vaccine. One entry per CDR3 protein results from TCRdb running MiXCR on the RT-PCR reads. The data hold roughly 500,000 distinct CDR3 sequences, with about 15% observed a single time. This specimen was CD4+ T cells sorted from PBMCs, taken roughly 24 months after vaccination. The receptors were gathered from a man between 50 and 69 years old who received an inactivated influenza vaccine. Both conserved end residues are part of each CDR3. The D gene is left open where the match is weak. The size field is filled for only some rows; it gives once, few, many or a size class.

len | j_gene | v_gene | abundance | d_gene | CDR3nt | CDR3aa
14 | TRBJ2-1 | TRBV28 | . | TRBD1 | TGTGCCAGCAGTTTATCCAGGGGGCTCCTTGAGCAGTTCTTC | CASSLSRGLLEQFF
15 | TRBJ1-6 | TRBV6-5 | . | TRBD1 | TGTGCCAGCAGTTACTCCGGGACAGGGGGAGTTCCCCTCCACTTT | CASSYSGTGGVPLHF
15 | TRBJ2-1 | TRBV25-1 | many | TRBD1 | TGTGCCAGCAGTGGACAGGGAATATCCTACAATGAGCAGTTCTTC | CASSGQGISYNEQFF
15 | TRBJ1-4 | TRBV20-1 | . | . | TGCAGTGCTAGAGATAGTAGAAGCAGGGCTGAAAAACTGTTTTTT | CSARDSRSRAEKLFF
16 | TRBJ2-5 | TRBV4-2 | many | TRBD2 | TGTGCCAGCAGCCGGGAACCTCTGGGACTAGCGGGGGCCCAGTACTTC | CASSREPLGLAGAQYF
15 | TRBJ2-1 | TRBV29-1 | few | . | TGCAGCGTTGATTCGCAGACGAGCTCCTACAATGAGCAGTTCTTC | CSVDSQTSSYNEQFF
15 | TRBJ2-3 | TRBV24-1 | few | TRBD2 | TGTGCCACCAGTGATAGGCGGGGGTCCACAGATACGCAGTATTTT | CATSDRRGSTDTQYF
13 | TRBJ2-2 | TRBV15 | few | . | TGTGCCACCAGCAGAGATTCCACCGGGGAGCTGTTTTTT | CATSRDSTGELFF
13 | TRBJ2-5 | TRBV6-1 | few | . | TGTGCCAGCAGGAGGACAACCCAAGAGACCCAGTACTTC | CASRRTTQETQYF
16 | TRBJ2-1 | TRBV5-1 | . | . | TGCGCCAGCAGCTTGGGGGGGCAGTACTCCTACAATGAGCAGTTCTTC | CASSLGGQYSYNEQFF
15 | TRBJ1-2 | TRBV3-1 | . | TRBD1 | TGTGCCAGCAGCCAATTCGCGGACAGGGGGTATGGCTACACCTTC | CASSQFADRGYGYTF
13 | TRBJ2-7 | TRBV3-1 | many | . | TGTGCCAGCAAGGGGACTGCCTCCTACGAGCAGTACTTC | CASKGTASYEQYF
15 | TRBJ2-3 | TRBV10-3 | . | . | TGTGCCATCAGTGAGGACTGGAGCCGGACAGATACGCAGTATTTT | CAISEDWSRTDTQYF
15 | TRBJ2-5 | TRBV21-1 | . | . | TGTGCCAGCCCCGGGACACCCTTACCCCAAGAGACCCAGTACTTC | CASPGTPLPQETQYF
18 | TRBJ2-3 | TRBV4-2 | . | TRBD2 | TGTGCCAGCAGCCAAGGATACTCTAGCGGGGGGAGCACAGATACGCAGTATTTT | CASSQGYSSGGSTDTQYF
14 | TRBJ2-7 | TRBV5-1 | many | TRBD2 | TGCGCCAGCAGCTCGACTAGCGGGAGAAGCGAGCAGTACTTC | CASSSTSGRSEQYF
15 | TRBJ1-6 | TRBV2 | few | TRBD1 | TGTGCCAGCAGTGAACAGGGACAGGATAATTCACCCCTCCACTTT | CASSEQGQDNSPLHF
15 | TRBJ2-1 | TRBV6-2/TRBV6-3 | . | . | TGTGCCAGCAGTTACGGGGGGAGTACCTACAATGAGCAGTTCTTC | CASSYGGSTYNEQFF
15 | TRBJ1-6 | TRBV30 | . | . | TGTGCCTGGAGGGGACCGAGCTCCTATAATTCACCCCTCCACTTT | CAWRGPSSYNSPLHF
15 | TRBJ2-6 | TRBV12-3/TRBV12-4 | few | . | TGTGCCAGCATCAAAACCGGGGCTGGGGCCAACGTCCTGACTTTC | CASIKTGAGANVLTF
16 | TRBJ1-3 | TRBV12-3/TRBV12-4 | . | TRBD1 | TGTGCCAGCAGTTGGGGACAGGGAGTCTCTGGAAACACCATATATTTT | CASSWGQGVSGNTIYF
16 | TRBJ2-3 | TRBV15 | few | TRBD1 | TGTGCCACTAGCACCATGGACAGGAGCTACACAGATACGCAGTATTTT | CATSTMDRSYTDTQYF
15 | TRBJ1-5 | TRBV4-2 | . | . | TGTGCCAGCAGCCAAGATCACGCGGGATATCAGCCCCAGCATTTT | CASSQDHAGYQPQHF
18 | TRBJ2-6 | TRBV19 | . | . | TGTGCCAGTAGTATAAGTGGAGGGGTCAGCTCTGGGGCCAACGTCCTGACTTTC | CASSISGGVSSGANVLTF
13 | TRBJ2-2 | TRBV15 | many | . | TGTGCCACCAGCAGAGACAACCTCGGGGAGCTGTTTTTT | CATSRDNLGELFF
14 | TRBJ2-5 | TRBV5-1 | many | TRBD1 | TGCGCCAGCAGCGCTACAGGGGTGGCTGAGACCCAGTACTTC | CASSATGVAETQYF
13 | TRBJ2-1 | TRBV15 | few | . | TGTGCCACCAGCAGAGCCCCCTCTTGGGAGCAGTTCTTC | CATSRAPSWEQFF
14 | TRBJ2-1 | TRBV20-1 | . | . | TGCAGTGCTAGTGAAGCACGGGGGCTGAATGAGCAGTTCTTC | CSASEARGLNEQFF
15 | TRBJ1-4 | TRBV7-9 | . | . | TGTGCCAGCAGCCCGGAGGGCCACAGAAATGAAAAACTGTTTTTT | CASSPEGHRNEKLFF
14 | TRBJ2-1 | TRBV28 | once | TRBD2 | TGTGCCCGCAGCGATAGCGGGAGGCACAATGAGCAGTTCTTC | CARSDSGRHNEQFF
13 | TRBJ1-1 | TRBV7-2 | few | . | TGTGCCAGCAGCCGACCTCTGAACACTGAAGCTTTCTTT | CASSRPLNTEAFF